This TCR beta chain derives from a study of CD8 T cells in ankylosing spondylitis (TCRdb year 2017). Concerning the study at large: The study set out to find disease-linked TCR variants by profiling T cell receptor beta repertoires in ankylosing spondylitis patients and healthy donors. The full study cohort comprised 25 ankylosing spondylitis patients and roughly 110 healthy donors. Peripheral blood was sampled, and synovial fluid was also collected from ankylosing spondylitis patients.

Sequenced on an Illumina HiSeq 2500. Quantitative 5'-RACE with molecular barcodes was used to prepare TCR beta libraries. Per the authors' processing: A new computational method based on a probabilistic model of VDJ rearrangement was used to identify disease-linked TCR variants. The raw public data were reprocessed by TCRdb itself: fastp quality trimming at Q25, MiXCR clonotype calling, in-frame beta chains only. Each entry merges the rows of one CDR3 protein and shows their most common DNA and genes. TCRdb, not the original authors, processed these V and J calls. The sample table records some 800,000 distinct CDR3 sequences; about 11% of these occur just once. The ten largest clones add up to 0.51% of the sample. This clonotype was found many times. What this receptor recognizes is not known. Within one base of it there is no much larger clone, and no base qualities were kept. V and J are truncated by 5 bases and 4 bases respectively, leaving an intervening sequence of 16 bases. Looking up the germline V gene yields CDR1 MGHRA and CDR2 YSYEKL. The CDR3 goes from the cysteine to the phenylalanine over 15 residues. The retained sequence is limited to the CDR3, 45 bases, with the frame set at the first base.

Results and caveats for the whole study, not just this receptor: Some motif variants were previously reported in synovial fluid and blood of reactive arthritis patients, suggesting common disease-initiation mechanisms. The disease-linked clones had a CD8+ phenotype and were found at relatively low frequencies in peripheral blood. The disease-linked clones were reported to be significantly enriched in matched synovial fluid samples from ankylosing spondylitis patients. A TCR beta motif of seven or eight highly homologous amino acid variants appeared characteristic of blood from ankylosing spondylitis patients.

The origin of this receptor is a male donor with ankylosing spondylitis. The sequence joins TRBV4-1 to TRBJ2-3; the D gene is possibly TRBD1 or TRBD2, with 5 bases matching each. Input material: blood, either unsorted or a sorted T cell fraction (not recorded which). The CDR3 corresponds to CASSYGLLGADTQYF. The sequence in DNA is TGCGCCAGCAGCTACGGCCTCCTGGGGGCAGATACGCAGTATTTT.